The table lists the clone carrying this T cell receptor beta chain with many counts. Its antigen is unidentified. This sample stems from a study of T cell repertoires in cytomegalovirus infection. From the reads, TCRdb called clonotypes with MiXCR, one entry per CDR3 protein. This sample has some 270,000 distinct CDR3 sequences, with about 20% found just once. The germline V and J ends were trimmed by 3 bases and 6 bases, with 10 bases remaining between them. CDR1 is SGHVS and CDR2 is FQNEAQ in the germline V gene. The CDR3 is 13 residues long. This chain joins TRBV7-8 and TRBJ2-3; D uncertain. The receptor comes from a human donor in good health (CMV status not recorded). Some clones in this sample may be carry-over from other donors' samples. The sequences come from cultured PBMCs, collected from culture after CMV antigen stimulation. As DNA, the CDR3 is TGTGCCAGCAGCTTTCCTTCCCGGGATACGCAGTATTTT. Protein product: CASSFPSRDTQYF.